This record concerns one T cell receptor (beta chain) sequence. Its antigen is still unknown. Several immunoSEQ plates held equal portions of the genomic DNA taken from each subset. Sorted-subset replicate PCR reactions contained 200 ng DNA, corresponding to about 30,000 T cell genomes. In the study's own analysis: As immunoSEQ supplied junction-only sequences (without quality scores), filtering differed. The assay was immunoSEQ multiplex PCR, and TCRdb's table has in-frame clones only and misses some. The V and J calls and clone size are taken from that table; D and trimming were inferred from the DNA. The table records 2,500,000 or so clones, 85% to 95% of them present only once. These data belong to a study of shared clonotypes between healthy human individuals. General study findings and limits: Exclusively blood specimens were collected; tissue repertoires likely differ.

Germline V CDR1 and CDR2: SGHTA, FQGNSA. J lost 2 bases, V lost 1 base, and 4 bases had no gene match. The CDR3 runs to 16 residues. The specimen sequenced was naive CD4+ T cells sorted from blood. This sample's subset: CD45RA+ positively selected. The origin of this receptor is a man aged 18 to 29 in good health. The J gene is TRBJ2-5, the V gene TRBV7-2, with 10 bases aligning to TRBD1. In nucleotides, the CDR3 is TGTGCCAGCAGCTTAGGACAGGGGGCCCTTCAAGAGACCCAGTACTTC. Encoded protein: CASSLGQGALQETQYF.